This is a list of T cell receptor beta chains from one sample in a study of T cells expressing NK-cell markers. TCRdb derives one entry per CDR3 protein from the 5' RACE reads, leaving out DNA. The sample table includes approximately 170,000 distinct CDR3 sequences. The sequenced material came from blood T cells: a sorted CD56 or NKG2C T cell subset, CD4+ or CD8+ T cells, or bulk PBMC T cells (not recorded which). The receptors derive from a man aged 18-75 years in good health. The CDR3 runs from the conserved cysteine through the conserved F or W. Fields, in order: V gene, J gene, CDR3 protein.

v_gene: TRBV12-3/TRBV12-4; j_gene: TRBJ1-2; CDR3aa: CASTDSGPYGYTF
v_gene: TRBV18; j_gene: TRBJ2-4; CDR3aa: CASSPAQSLAKNIQYF
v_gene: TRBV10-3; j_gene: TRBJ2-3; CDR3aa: CAISDPPPSDTQYF
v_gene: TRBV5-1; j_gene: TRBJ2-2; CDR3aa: CASSYTSGGFTGELFF
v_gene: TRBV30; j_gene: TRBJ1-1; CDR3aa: CAWTGGGMNTEAFF
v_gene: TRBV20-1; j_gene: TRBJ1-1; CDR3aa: CSARLQGRGTEAFF
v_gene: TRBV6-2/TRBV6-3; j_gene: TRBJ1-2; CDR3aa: CASTLLQTEEGYTF
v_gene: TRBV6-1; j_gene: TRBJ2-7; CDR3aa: CASIGTGKNEQYF
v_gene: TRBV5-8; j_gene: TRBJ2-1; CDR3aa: CASSLDSFSYNEQFF
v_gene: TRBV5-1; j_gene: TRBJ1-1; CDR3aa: CASSWGGGSVGTEAFF
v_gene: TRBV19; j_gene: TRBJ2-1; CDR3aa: CASSILAGGFSYNEQFF